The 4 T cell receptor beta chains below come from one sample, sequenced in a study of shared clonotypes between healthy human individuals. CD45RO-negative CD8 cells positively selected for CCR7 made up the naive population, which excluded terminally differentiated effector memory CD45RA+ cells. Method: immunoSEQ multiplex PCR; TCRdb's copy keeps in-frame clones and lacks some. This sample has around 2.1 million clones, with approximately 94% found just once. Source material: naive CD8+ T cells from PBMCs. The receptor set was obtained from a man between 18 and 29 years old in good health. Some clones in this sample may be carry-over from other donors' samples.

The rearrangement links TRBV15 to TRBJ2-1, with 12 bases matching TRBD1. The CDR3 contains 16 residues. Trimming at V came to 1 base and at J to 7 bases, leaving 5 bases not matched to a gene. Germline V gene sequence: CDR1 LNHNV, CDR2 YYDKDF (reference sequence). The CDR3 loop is CATSRGGQGAWNEQFF. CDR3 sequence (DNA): TGTGCCACCAGCAGAGGGGGACAGGGGGCATGGAATGAGCAGTTCTTC.

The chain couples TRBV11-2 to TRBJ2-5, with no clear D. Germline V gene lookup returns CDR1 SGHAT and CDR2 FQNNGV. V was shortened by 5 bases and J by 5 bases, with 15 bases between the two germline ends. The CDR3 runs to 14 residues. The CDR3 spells CASSPISRGETQYF. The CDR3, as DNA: TGTGCCAGCAGCCCTATTTCCCGTGGGGAGACCCAGTACTTC. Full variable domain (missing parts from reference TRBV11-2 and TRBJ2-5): EAGVAQSPRYKIIEKRQSVAFWCNPISGHATLYWYQQILGQGPKLLIQFQNNGVVDDSQLPKDRFSAERLKGVDSTLKIQPAKLEDSAVYLCASSPISRGETQYFGPGTRLLVL.

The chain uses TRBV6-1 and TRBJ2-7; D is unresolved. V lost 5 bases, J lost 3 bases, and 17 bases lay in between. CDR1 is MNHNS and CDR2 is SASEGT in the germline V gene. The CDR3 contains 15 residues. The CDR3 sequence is CASSPSIPPFYEQYF. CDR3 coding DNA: TGTGCCAGCAGTCCCAGCATACCCCCTTTCTACGAGCAGTACTTC.

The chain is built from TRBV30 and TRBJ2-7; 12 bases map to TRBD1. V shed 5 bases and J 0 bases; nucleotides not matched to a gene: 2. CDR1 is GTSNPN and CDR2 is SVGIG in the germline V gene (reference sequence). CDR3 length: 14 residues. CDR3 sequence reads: CAWGTGGTSYEQYF. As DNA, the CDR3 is TGTGCCTGGGGGACAGGGGGCACCTCCTACGAGCAGTACTTC.